Given below is one T cell receptor (beta chain) in context. The source of the sample is a study of T cell changes during pregnancy in multiple sclerosis. Germline values: CDR1 MNHNY, CDR2 SVGAGI (reference sequence). Trimming cost V 2 bases and J 0 bases; bases outside gene matches: 4. This CDR3 has 16 residues. Here immunoSEQ multiplex PCR was the method, and the copy in TCRdb shows in-frame clones only, minus some. The table includes tens of thousands of clones, about 91% detected once. This receptor was identified in a female donor in good health, enrolled as a control in a pregnancy study. The V and J genes are TRBV6-6 and TRBJ2-3; 8 positions match TRBD1. The sequencing here drew on CD4+ T cells from peripheral blood mononuclear cells, taken after pregnancy. CDR3 residues: CASSYGGTGSTDTQYF. The CDR3 DNA is TGTGCCAGCAGTTACGGGGGGACAGGAAGCACAGATACGCAGTATTTT.